The present entry profiles one T cell receptor beta chain with its context. Its target is unknown. This may arise from a read error, as a much more abundant clone is one base away. Trimming at V came to 5 bases and at J to 2 bases, leaving 3 bases not matched to a gene. Germline lookup yields CDR1 LGHNA and CDR2 YNFKEQ. The CDR3 totals 14 residues. Expressed TCRB transcripts were sequenced, since all the RNA that had been isolated was reverse transcribed. Using immunoSEQ multiplex PCR, the repertoire was profiled, and TCRdb retains in-frame clones only, with some absent. The sample lists a few hundred thousand clones; 9.5% to 10% were seen once. The data are from a study of beta chain features in type 1 diabetes. Study-wide results and limits: TCRB CDR3s from Type 1 diabetes patients were moderately but significantly shorter in all four CD4+ subsets.

The chain couples TRBV4-2 to TRBJ1-5, with TRBD1 matching 7 bases. Source material: central memory CD4+ T cells from blood. The clonotype comes from a man aged 30 to 39 with type 1 diabetes. This CDR3 reads CASSSGTGNQPQHF. Here the CDR3 DNA reads TGTGCCAGCAGCTCCGGGACAGGCAATCAGCCCCAGCATTTT.